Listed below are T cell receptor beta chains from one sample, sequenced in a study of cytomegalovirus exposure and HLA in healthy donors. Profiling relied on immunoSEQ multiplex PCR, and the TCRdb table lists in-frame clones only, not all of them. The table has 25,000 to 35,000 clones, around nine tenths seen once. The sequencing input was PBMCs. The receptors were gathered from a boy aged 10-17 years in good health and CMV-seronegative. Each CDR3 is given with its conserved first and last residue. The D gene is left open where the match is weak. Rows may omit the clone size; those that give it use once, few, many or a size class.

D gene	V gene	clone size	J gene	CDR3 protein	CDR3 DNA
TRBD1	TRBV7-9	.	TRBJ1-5	CASSGQGTQTGGNQPQHF	TGTGCCAGCAGCGGACAGGGAACCCAAACTGGGGGCAATCAGCCCCAGCATTTT
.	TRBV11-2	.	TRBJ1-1	CASSLIVLSTEAFF	TGTGCCAGCAGCCTTATAGTTCTAAGCACTGAAGCTTTCTTT
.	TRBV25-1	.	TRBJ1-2	CASSEWDNNYGYTF	TGTGCCAGCAGTGAATGGGACAATAACTATGGCTACACCTTC
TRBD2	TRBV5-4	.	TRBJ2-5	CASTRTRGTQETQYF	TGTGCCAGCACAAGGACTAGAGGGACCCAGGAGACCCAGTACTTC
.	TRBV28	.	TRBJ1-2	CASSKSYGYTF	TGTGCCAGCTCTAAATCCTATGGCTACACCTTC
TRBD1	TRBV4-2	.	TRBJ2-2	CASSRVGQGGTGELFF	TGTGCCAGCAGCCGCGTGGGACAGGGCGGCACCGGGGAGCTGTTTTTT
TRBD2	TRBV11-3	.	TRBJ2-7	CAGGRAGEQYF	TGTGCCGGTGGAAGAGCGGGAGAGCAGTACTTC
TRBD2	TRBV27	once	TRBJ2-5	CASSFLSGGGETQYF	TGTGCCAGCAGTTTCCTAAGCGGGGGGGGAGAGACCCAGTACTTC
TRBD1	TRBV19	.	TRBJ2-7	CASSKQGGPIPYEQYF	TGTGCCAGTAGTAAACAGGGGGGCCCAATTCCCTACGAGCAGTACTTC
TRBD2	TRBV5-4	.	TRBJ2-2	CASSWVLAGVTGELFF	TGTGCCAGCAGCTGGGTACTAGCGGGGGTTACCGGGGAGCTGTTTTTT
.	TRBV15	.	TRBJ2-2	CATSSANTGELFF	TGTGCCACCAGCAGCGCGAACACCGGGGAGCTGTTTTTT
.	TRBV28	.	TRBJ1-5	CASSLGAQPQHF	TGTGCCAGCAGTTTAGGAGCTCAGCCCCAGCATTTT
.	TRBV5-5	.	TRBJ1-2	CASSIPPNRVPGYTF	TGTGCCAGCAGCATCCCGCCGAACAGGGTTCCTGGCTACACCTTC
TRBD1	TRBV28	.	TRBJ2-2	CASSLGQVGLGGELFF	TGTGCCAGCAGTTTGGGACAGGTGGGCCTTGGCGGGGAGCTGTTTTTT
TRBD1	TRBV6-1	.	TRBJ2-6	CASGTGLSGANVLTF	TGTGCCAGCGGGACAGGATTGAGCGGGGCCAACGTCCTGACTTTC
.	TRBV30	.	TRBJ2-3	CAWSRGRTDTQYF	TGTGCCTGGAGCAGGGGTCGCACAGATACGCAGTATTTT
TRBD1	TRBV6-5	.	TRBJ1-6	CASSRTGQGYSPLHF	TGTGCCAGCAGTCGGACCGGACAGGGGTATTCACCCCTCCACTTT
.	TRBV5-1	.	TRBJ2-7	CASSLTAYEQYF	TGCGCCAGCAGCTTGACAGCCTACGAGCAGTACTTC
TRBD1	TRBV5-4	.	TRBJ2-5	CASSLEQGRMTQYF	TGTGCCAGCAGCTTGGAACAGGGGCGGATGACCCAGTACTTC
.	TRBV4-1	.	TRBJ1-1	CASSPRLTPAGTEAFF	TGCGCCAGCAGCCCTCGCCTGACTCCCGCGGGGACTGAAGCTTTCTTT
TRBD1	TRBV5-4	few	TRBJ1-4	CASSGRQGGTNEKLFF	TGTGCCAGCAGCGGGAGACAGGGCGGGACTAATGAAAAACTGTTTTTT
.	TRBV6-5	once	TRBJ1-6	CASSYQGNSPLHF	TGTGCCAGCAGCTATCAGGGGAATTCACCCCTCCACTTT
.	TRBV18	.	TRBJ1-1	CASSPVAGSNVVAFF	TGTGCCAGCTCACCGGTCGCAGGGTCCAACGTGGTGGCTTTCTTT
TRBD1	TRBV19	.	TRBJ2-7	CASSPHLGTGADEQYF	TGTGCCAGTAGCCCCCATCTCGGGACAGGGGCGGACGAGCAGTACTTC
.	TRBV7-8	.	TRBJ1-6	CASSNQGIGVKNSPLHF	TGTGCCAGCAGCAACCAAGGGATCGGGGTCAAAAATTCACCCCTCCACTTT
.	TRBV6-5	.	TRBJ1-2	CASSYSRGYGYTF	TGTGCCAGCAGTTACTCGAGAGGGTATGGCTACACCTTC
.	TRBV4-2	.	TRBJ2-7	CASSQEPGVEYEQYF	TGTGCCAGCAGCCAAGAGCCAGGGGTCGAGTACGAGCAGTACTTC
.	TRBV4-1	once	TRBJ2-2	CASSPSTMNTGELFF	TGCGCCAGCAGCCCATCGACAATGAACACCGGGGAGCTGTTTTTT
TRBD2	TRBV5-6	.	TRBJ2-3	CASSLEGGRTDTQYF	TGTGCCAGCAGCTTAGAGGGCGGGAGGACAGATACGCAGTATTTT
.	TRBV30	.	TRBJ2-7	CAWSVSVVYEQYF	TGTGCCTGGAGTGTAAGCGTAGTCTACGAGCAGTACTTC
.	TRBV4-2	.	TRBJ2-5	CASSPVGGTQETQYF	TGTGCCAGCAGCCCAGTTGGAGGTACTCAAGAGACCCAGTACTTC
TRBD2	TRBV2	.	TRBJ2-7	CAGVGLAGAHEQYF	TGTGCCGGCGTGGGACTAGCGGGGGCCCACGAGCAGTACTTC
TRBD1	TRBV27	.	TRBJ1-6	CASSSGQGWTPLHF	TGTGCCAGCAGTTCCGGACAGGGGTGGACACCCCTCCACTTT
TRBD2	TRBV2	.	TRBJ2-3	CASSPTSGGAGTDTQYF	TGTGCCAGCAGCCCCACTAGCGGGGGGGCCGGGACAGATACGCAGTATTTT
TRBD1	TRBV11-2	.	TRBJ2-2	CASSGRGPGELFF	TGTGCCAGCAGCGGTAGGGGGCCCGGGGAGCTGTTTTTT
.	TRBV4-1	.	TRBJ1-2	CASSQQTGSSNYGYTF	TGCGCCAGCAGCCAGCAGACAGGAAGTTCTAACTATGGCTACACCTTC
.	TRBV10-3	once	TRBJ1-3	CAISESGPGYSGNTIYF	TGTGCCATCAGTGAGTCTGGACCGGGATACTCTGGAAACACCATATATTTT
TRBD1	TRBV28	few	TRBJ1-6	CASSSTGTGVSPLHF	TGTGCCAGCAGCTCGACCGGGACAGGGGTTTCACCCCTCCACTTT
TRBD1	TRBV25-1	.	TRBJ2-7	CASSGGTGEIEYYEQYF	TGTGCCAGCAGTGGGGGGACAGGAGAAATAGAGTACTACGAGCAGTACTTC
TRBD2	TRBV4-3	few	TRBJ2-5	CASSQDPSGGAETQYF	TGCGCCAGCAGCCAAGACCCTAGCGGGGGGGCGGAGACCCAGTACTTC
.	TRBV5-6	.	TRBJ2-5	CASSFWTTETQYF	TGTGCCAGCAGCTTCTGGACAACGGAGACCCAGTACTTC
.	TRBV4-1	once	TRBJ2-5	CASSQDPGAQETQYF	TGCGCCAGCAGCCAAGATCCAGGGGCTCAAGAGACCCAGTACTTC
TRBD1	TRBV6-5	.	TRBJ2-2	CASSLQGDGELFF	TGTGCCAGCAGTTTGCAGGGGGACGGGGAGCTGTTTTTT
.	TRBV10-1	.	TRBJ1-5	CARGGGGNQPQHF	TGCGCCAGAGGGGGGGGAGGCAATCAGCCCCAGCATTTT
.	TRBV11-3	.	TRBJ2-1	CASSQRDFPGHEQFF	TGTGCCAGCAGCCAACGGGACTTTCCGGGCCATGAGCAGTTCTTC
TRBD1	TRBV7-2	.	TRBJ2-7	CASSSPGQYYEQYF	TGTGCCAGCAGCTCCCCGGGACAGTACTACGAGCAGTACTTC
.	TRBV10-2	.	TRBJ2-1	CASSVSAALTYNEQFF	TGCGCCAGCAGTGTGTCAGCCGCCCTAACCTACAATGAGCAGTTCTTC
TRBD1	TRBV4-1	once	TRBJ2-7	CASSGSPGQGARSYEQYF	TGCGCCAGCAGCGGATCACCGGGACAGGGGGCCCGATCCTACGAGCAGTACTTC
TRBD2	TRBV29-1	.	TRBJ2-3	CSVGVSGITDTQYF	TGCAGCGTTGGGGTTAGCGGGATCACAGATACGCAGTATTTT
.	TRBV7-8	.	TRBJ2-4	CASSLERLAKNIQYF	TGTGCCAGCAGCTTGGAGAGATTAGCCAAAAACATTCAGTACTTC
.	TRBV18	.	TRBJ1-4	CASSPPNRATNEKLFF	TGTGCCAGCTCACCACCCAACAGGGCAACTAATGAAAAACTGTTTTTT
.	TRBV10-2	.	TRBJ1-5	CASSDGSWQPQHF	TGCGCCAGCAGTGATGGCAGTTGGCAGCCCCAGCATTTT
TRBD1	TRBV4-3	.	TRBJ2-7	CASSQGTSGTDTYEQYF	TGCGCCAGCAGCCAAGGGACATCCGGGACAGACACCTACGAGCAGTACTTC